This T cell receptor beta chain was documented in a study of T cell responses to AZD1222 COVID-19 vaccine. Concerning this clone itself: What it binds is not known.

Study-wide results and limits: Clonal diversity was possibly underestimated; the donors were predominantly white British and more often female. Every sample of the repertoires postdated the peak T cell response. CD4 TCRs covered the whole spike, strongest at regions 160-218 and 743-854. Spike-specific TCR breadth and depth both grew after two AZD1222 doses.

Data came from immunoSEQ multiplex PCR; TCRdb stores just in-frame clones and leaves some out. Of approximately 150,000 clones listed, less than 95% are singletons. Germline assignment: CDR1 SNHLY and CDR2 FYNNEI. This CDR3 contains 13 residues. With 5 bases clipped from V and 6 bases from J, the junction kept 5 bases outside the gene matches. This sequence originates from an adult who received the MenACWY meningococcal vaccine as a control. V gene TRBV2 combines with J gene TRBJ2-5, with 8 bases that match TRBD1. The source material was peripheral blood, sampled 28 days after the second dose of the MenACWY control vaccine. The CDR3: CASSRDRGQTQYF. The CDR3 DNA reads TGTGCCAGCAGTAGAGACAGGGGACAGACCCAGTACTTC.